This is a list of T cell receptor beta chains from one sample in a study of control samples from healthy donors and cancer patients. The repertoire was sequenced with immunoSEQ multiplex PCR; TCRdb's copy has only in-frame clones and lacks some. Here the sample spans tens of thousands of clones, 65% to 80% being singletons. Sample: formalin-fixed, paraffin-embedded tissue. These receptors all come from a male donor with melanoma. The CDR3 runs from the conserved cysteine through the conserved F or W.

TRBJ2-1	TRBV11-3	CASSLEVGGSYYNEQFF
TRBJ1-4	TRBV5-1	CASSSGTPGEKLFF
TRBJ2-1	TRBV6-5	CASSPGTGGLSEQFF
TRBJ2-5	TRBV7-8	CASSLLDGSGETQYF
TRBJ2-1	TRBV28	CASRLPFSWGGNEQFF
TRBJ2-2	TRBV7-9	CASSLSGGRPGELFF
TRBJ2-1	TRBV28	CASSPYSASGVPFF
TRBJ2-5	TRBV11-2	CASSFNGEETQYF
TRBJ2-6	TRBV28	CASLGDLANLGANVLTF
TRBJ1-4	TRBV15	CATSPATGEKLFF
TRBJ2-1	TRBV7-6	CASSSSLGGGNEQFF
TRBJ2-7	TRBV11-3	CASSPRSSGRGLYEQYF
TRBJ2-3	TRBV21-1	CASRSLTDTQYF
TRBJ2-1	TRBV5-4	CASSLPGLRPNEQFF
TRBJ2-3	TRBV27	CASSPGLAGSDTQYF
TRBJ1-5	TRBV28	CASLLRTGSNSNQPQHF
TRBJ2-7	TRBV14	CASSSGGPEQYF
TRBJ2-1	TRBV2	CASSEEAAEQFF
TRBJ2-5	TRBV4-2	CASSPGLAGGQGAQYF
TRBJ1-2	TRBV11-2	CASSLEGASNYGYTF
TRBJ2-1	TRBV6-5	CASERENEQFF
TRBJ1-2	TRBV2	CASRDPGGIYGYTF
TRBJ2-7	TRBV28	CASSLKSGTSRYEQYF
TRBJ2-1	TRBV2	CASSEDVGWGGHEQFF
TRBJ2-7	TRBV5-5	CASSQRYEQYF
TRBJ1-2	TRBV28	CASSPTGGRRGYTF
TRBJ2-1	TRBV9	CASTPTSGLYNEQFF
TRBJ2-5	TRBV7-9	CASSQRQLQETQYF
TRBJ1-2	TRBV19	CASKEDYGYTF
TRBJ2-7	TRBV28	CASGRPGLGYEQYF
TRBJ2-7	TRBV6-6	CASSYTPQGSYEQYF
TRBJ2-3	TRBV4-2	CASSPGAGDTQYF
TRBJ1-5	TRBV6-6	CASSYGSNQPQHF